Detailed here is one TCR beta chain. This sample was taken from a study of blood T cell repertoires in COVID-19. Germline V lookup: CDR1 MDHEN, CDR2 SYDVKM. Between the trimmed V and J ends, which lost 4 bases and 1 base, there was a span of 17 bases. This CDR3 is built from 17 residues. Using immunoSEQ multiplex PCR, the repertoire was profiled, and TCRdb retains in-frame clones only, with some absent. The sample shows approximately 170,000 clones, roughly nine tenths of them seen only once. This chain uses TRBV28 with TRBJ1-5; possible D gene TRBD1, 6 bases. The source is a woman in her seventies with acute or convalescent COVID-19. The sample comprised peripheral blood. Here the CDR3 reads CASSSSMTGLSNQPQHF. The CDR3, as DNA: TGTGCCAGCAGTTCCTCGATGACAGGCCTCAGCAATCAGCCCCAGCATTTT.